This T cell receptor beta chain comes out of a study of blood T cell repertoires in COVID-19. Study-level background: Both acute and convalescent COVID-19 samples were obtained from the United States, Italy and Spain.

The length of the CDR3 is 15 residues. V was clipped by 5 bases and J by 7 bases; unmatched bases: 12. Germline CDR1 is SGHAT and CDR2 is FQNNGV. Data came from immunoSEQ multiplex PCR; TCRdb stores just in-frame clones and leaves some out. This table has almost 500,000 clones, approximately 90% appearing once. The receptor was isolated from an older woman who had recovered from COVID-19. V is TRBV11-2 and J is TRBJ2-3, with 7 bases aligning to TRBD2. Specimen: PBMCs or T cells enriched from blood (not recorded which). CDR3 DNA: TGTGCCAGCAGCACAACCCGGGACGGGGGGTATACGCAGTATTTT. Protein: CASSTTRDGGYTQYF.